The 9 T cell receptor beta chains presented below share a single source sample, sequenced in a study of sequential checkpoint blockade in melanoma. Sequencing was performed with immunoSEQ multiplex PCR; in TCRdb, only in-frame clones are kept and a portion is missing. The sample holds about 26,000 clones, more than 60% seen once. The treatment here: randomized to nivolumab then ipilimumab (arm A) or the reverse (arm B). Sequencing used CD8+ T cells sorted from blood (inferred from file names), obtained from a patient given nivolumab and ipilimumab in sequence. The receptor set was obtained from a human donor with melanoma.

V is TRBV7-2 and J is TRBJ2-7; D unresolved. Trimming shortened V by 0 bases and J by 1 base, and 10 bases separated the two germline ends. Germline loops: CDR1 SGHTA, CDR2 FQGNSA. The CDR3 sequence is 15 residues long. CDR3: CASSLARQDSYEQYF. The CDR3 DNA reads as TGTGCCAGCAGCTTAGCGCGTCAGGATTCCTACGAGCAGTACTTC.

V usage is TRBV29-1 and J usage is TRBJ2-7; 7 nucleotides agree with TRBD1. V was pared by 6 bases and J by 0 bases, with 11 bases of the junction left unmatched. CDR1 is SQVTM, CDR2 ANQGSEA, per germline. This CDR3 is built from 15 residues. The CDR3 DNA reads as TGCAGCGTGCTGGGACAGTACTCTAGCTCCTACGAGCAGTACTTC. Translating it yields CSVLGQYSSSYEQYF.

The table lists this clone with a count of one. The chain couples TRBV7-2 to TRBJ2-3, with a weak D call TRBD2 (5 bases). CDR1 SGHTA and CDR2 FQGNSA come from the germline V gene. This CDR3 is 14 amino acids long. Trimming left V 5 bases short and J 5 bases short, with 14 bases between. CDR3: CASSQMDLLDTQYF. The CDR3 region has the DNA TGTGCCAGCAGCCAGATGGACTTGCTAGATACGCAGTATTTT.

This clone was seen a few times. The chain links TRBV7-6 to TRBJ2-2; 8 nucleotides match TRBD1. Germline assignment: CDR1 SGHVS and CDR2 FNYEAQ. Trimming took 6 bases from V and 1 from J; bases not matched to a gene: 10. The CDR3 is 17 residues long. The CDR3 bases are TGTGCCAGCAGAGCCAACAGGGGGATCCTGAACACCGGGGAGCTGTTTTTT. Translation: CASRANRGILNTGELFF.

The chain recombines TRBV9 with TRBJ1-2; D ambiguous. The CDR3 covers 16 residues. V lost 0 bases to trimming and J lost 7 bases, with 19 bases between them. Germline values: CDR1 SGDLS, CDR2 YYNGEE. The CDR3 loop reads CASSVAAMTAGRGYTF. The CDR3 nucleotides read TGTGCCAGCAGCGTAGCAGCGATGACGGCCGGTCGTGGCTACACCTTC. Drawing the rest from reference TRBV9 and TRBJ1-2, the complete variable domain is DSGVTQTPKHLITATGQRVTLRCSPRSGDLSVYWYQQSLDQGLQFLIQYYNGEERAKGNILERFSAQQFPDLHSELNLSSLELGDSALYFCASSVAAMTAGRGYTFGSGTRLTVV.

The chain recombines TRBV28 with TRBJ2-3, with 8 positions matching TRBD1. The CDR3 loop spans 18 amino acids. V was clipped by 2 bases and J by 2 bases; unmatched bases: 12. Germline V CDR1 and CDR2: MDHEN, SYDVKM. The CDR3 reads CASSLPWDRLPLTDTQYF. CDR3 DNA sequence: TGTGCCAGCAGTTTACCGTGGGACAGGCTCCCACTCACAGATACGCAGTATTTT.

By share of the sample, this clone is medium-sized. V and J are TRBV10-3 and TRBJ2-7, with 7 nucleotides matching TRBD1. V was pared by 6 bases and J by 6 bases, with 5 bases of the junction left unmatched. The germline CDR1 and CDR2 sequences are ENHRY and SYGVKD. The CDR3 has 12 amino acids. The CDR3 loop is CAISFDRVEQYF. The CDR3 nucleotides are TGTGCCATCAGCTTCGACAGGGTCGAGCAGTACTTC.

V is TRBV5-6 and J is TRBJ1-2; no firm D call. The V end was cut by 0 bases, the J end by 3 bases, with 6 bases between. In germline, CDR1 is SGHDT, CDR2 YYEEEE. This CDR3 is 13 amino acids long. Here the CDR3 DNA reads TGTGCCAGCAGCTTGGCTGCGGACTATGGCTACACCTTC. Residues: CASSLAADYGYTF. Full variable domain (remainder filled in from reference TRBV5-6 and TRBJ1-2): DAGVTQSPTHLIKTRGQQVTLRCSPKSGHDTVSWYQQALGQGPQFIFQYYEEEERQRGNFPDRFSGHQFPNYSSELNVNALLLGDSALYLCASSLAADYGYTFGSGTRLTVV.

This clone occurred a few times. The chain links TRBV19 to TRBJ2-3, with 10 bases identical to TRBD2. The CDR3 consists of 16 residues. From germline, CDR1 is LNHDA and CDR2 SQIVND (reference sequence). Trimming at V came to 4 bases and at J to 3 bases, leaving 7 bases not matched to a gene. CDR3 bases: TGTGCCAGTAGTAACTTACTAGCGGGATTAACAGATACGCAGTATTTT. This encodes CASSNLLAGLTDTQYF.